The source of this T cell receptor beta chain is a study of blood T cell repertoires in COVID-19. Sequencing used immunoSEQ multiplex PCR; TCRdb keeps in-frame clones, though not all of them. Of 250,000 or so clones listed, about 80% are singletons. V lost 5 bases, J lost 8 bases, and 16 bases lay in between. This CDR3 is 13 amino acids long. CDR1 is LNHDA, CDR2 SQIVND, per germline (reference sequence). The gene calls are TRBV19 and TRBJ2-7; D perhaps matches TRBD2 (6 bases). Material for sequencing was PBMCs or T cells enriched from blood (not recorded which). This TCR derives from a man aged 50 or older who had recovered from COVID-19. CDR3 amino acids: CASSPGGTPQQYF. CDR3 DNA: TGTGCCAGTAGTCCAGGCGGGACCCCACAGCAGTACTTC.